This T cell receptor (beta chain) was identified during a study of tumor-infiltrating lymphocytes in primary liver carcinoma. The trim removed 5 bases at V and 5 bases at J, leaving 11 bases unmatched. In germline, CDR1 is SGHRS, CDR2 YFSETQ. The CDR3 covers 15 residues. Alongside blood RNA obtained from unsorted whole blood, germline DNA was also extracted. From approximately 530 ng of total RNA, TCR beta-specific cDNA was reverse-transcribed using a constant-region primer. What produced the TCR beta libraries was three nested multiplex PCR rounds using slightly modified ARM-PCR. Investigators reported that the first two PCR rounds, at 10 cycles each, used TRBV1-TRBV30 forward primers with a C-beta reverse primer. TCRdb passed the multiplex PCR reads through MiXCR, listing each CDR3 protein once. Of approximately 310,000 distinct CDR3 sequences in the sample, 55% to 65% were seen once.

The chain employs TRBV5-1 and TRBJ2-7; 9 positions match TRBD1. The TCR originated in a middle-aged man with primary liver carcinoma and hepatitis B virus infection. The specimen was peripheral blood. The CDR3 loop reads CASRLQTGGRDEQYF. The CDR3 region has the DNA TGCGCCAGCAGATTACAGACAGGGGGACGGGACGAGCAGTACTTC.